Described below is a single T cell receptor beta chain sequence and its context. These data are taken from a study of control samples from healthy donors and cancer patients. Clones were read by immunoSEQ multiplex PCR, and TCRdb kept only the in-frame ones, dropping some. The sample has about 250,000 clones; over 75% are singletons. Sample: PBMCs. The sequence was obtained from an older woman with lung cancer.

CDR3 protein: CASSFVGGDYNEQFF. The CDR3 coding sequence is TGTGCCAGCAGCTTTGTGGGGGGGGATTACAATGAGCAGTTCTTC. This rearrangement joins TRBV11-1 to TRBJ2-1; 7 nucleotides align to TRBD2. The junction had 6 bases not matched to a gene; V was cut back by 3 bases and J by 4 bases. Per germline, CDR1 SGHAT and CDR2 FQDESV (reference sequence). The CDR3 length is 15 residues.